The clone carrying this TCR beta chain was seen more than once but under ten times. Its antigen is as yet unknown. TCRdb processed the RACE reads anew with MiXCR; each CDR3 protein has one entry. The sample lists 300,000 to 400,000 distinct CDR3 sequences, under 8% seen once, with roughly 8% in the top ten. The sample's time point: patch test 1, 2 weeks after DPC sensitization. Treatment defined: therapeutic diphenylcyclopropenone sensitization with weekly scalp DPC. Blood draws preceded each patch test application. The V gene's germline CDR1 is SEHNR and CDR2 FQNEAQ (reference sequence). V gave up 5 bases and J gave up 2 bases, with 7 bases separating them. The CDR3 covers 12 residues. These data are taken from a study of human T cells and chemical hapten exposure. Study-wide background: Mainly, slight library volume differences in the pool made TCR yields vary.

Overall study findings and caveats: Large CDR3 similarity clusters arose significantly more often from expanded TCRs than from controls. Counts of TCRs above 1 in 1000 frequency stayed unchanged with DPC sensitization.

This receptor was taken from a young woman with alopecia areata. Some clones in this sample may be carry-over from other donors' samples. The chain has TRBV7-9 and TRBJ2-7; D remains ambiguous. Sequenced material: whole blood, taken in connection with sensitization to the hapten diphenylcyclopropenone (DPC). Written as DNA, the CDR3 is TGTGCCAGCAGCCACCCCACCTACGAGCAGTACTTC. Its protein product is CASSHPTYEQYF.